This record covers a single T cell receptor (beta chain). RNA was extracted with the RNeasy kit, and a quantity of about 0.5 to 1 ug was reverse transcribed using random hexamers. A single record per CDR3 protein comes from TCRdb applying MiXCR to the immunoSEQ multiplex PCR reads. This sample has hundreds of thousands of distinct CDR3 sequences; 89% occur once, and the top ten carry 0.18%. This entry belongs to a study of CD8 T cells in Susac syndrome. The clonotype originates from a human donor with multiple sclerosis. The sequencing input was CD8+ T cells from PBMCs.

CDR3 in amino acids: CASSGDAQETQYF. Here the CDR3 DNA reads TGTGCCAGCAGCGGGGACGCCCAAGAGACCCAGTACTTC. The rearrangement links TRBV9 to TRBJ2-5; D possibly uses TRBD1 or TRBD2 (5 bases each). V was cut by 3 bases and J by 1 base, with 7 bases left in between. Germline lookup yields CDR1 SGDLS and CDR2 YYNGEE. The CDR3 extends over 13 amino acids.